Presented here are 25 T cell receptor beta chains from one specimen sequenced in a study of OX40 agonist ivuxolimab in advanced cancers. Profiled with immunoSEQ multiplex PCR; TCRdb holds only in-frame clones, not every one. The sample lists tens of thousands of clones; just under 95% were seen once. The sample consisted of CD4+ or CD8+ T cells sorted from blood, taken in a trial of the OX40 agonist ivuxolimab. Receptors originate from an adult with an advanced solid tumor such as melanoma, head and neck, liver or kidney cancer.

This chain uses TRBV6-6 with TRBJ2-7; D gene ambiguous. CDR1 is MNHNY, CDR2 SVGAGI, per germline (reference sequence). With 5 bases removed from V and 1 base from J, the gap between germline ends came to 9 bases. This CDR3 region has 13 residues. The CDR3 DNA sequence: TGTGCCAGCAGTGCGCCCAGTTCCTACGAGCAGTACTTC. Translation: CASSAPSSYEQYF.

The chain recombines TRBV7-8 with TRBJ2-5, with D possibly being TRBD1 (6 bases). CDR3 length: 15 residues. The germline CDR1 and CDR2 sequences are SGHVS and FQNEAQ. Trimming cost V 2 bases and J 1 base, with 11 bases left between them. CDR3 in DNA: TGTGCCAGCAGCTTACTGGGGGCGCGCCAAGAGACCCAGTACTTC. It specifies CASSLLGARQETQYF.

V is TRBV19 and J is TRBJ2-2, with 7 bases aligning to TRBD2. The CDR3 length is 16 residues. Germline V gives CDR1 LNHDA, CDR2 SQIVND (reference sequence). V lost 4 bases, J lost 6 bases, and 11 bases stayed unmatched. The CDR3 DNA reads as TGTGCCAGTAGTAACTCCCGTGGCGGGGGTTCCGGGGAGCTGTTTTTT. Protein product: CASSNSRGGGSGELFF.

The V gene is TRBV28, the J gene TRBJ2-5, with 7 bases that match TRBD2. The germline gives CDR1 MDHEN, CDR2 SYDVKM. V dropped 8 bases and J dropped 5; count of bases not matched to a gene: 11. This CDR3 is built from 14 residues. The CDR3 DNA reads TGTGCCAGCGGCGGACTAGGGGTGGGGGAGACCCAGTACTTC. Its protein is CASGGLGVGETQYF.

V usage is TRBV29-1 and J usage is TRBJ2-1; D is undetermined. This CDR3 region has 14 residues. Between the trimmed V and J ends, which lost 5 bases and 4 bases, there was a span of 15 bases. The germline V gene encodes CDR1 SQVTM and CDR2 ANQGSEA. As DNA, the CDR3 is TGCAGCGTTCGCACGCAGCTCAAGTACAATGAGCAGTTCTTC. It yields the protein CSVRTQLKYNEQFF.

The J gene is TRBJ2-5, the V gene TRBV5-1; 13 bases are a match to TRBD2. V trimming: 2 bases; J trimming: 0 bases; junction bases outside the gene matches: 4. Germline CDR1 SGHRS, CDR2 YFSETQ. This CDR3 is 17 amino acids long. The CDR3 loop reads CASSLLAGGMYQETQYF. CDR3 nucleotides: TGCGCCAGCAGCTTACTAGCGGGAGGGATGTACCAAGAGACCCAGTACTTC.

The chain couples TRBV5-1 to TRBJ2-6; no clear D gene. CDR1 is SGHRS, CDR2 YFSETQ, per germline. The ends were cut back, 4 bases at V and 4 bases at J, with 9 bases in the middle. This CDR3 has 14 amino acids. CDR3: CASSPGGGANVLTF. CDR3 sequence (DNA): TGCGCCAGCAGCCCCGGTGGGGGGGCCAACGTCCTGACTTTC.

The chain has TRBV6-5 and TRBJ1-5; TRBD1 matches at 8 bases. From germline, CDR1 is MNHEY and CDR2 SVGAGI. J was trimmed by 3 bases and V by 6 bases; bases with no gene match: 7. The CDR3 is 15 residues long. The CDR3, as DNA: TGTGCCAGCAGCCCTTGGACAGGGTCCAATCAGCCCCAGCATTTT. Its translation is CASSPWTGSNQPQHF.

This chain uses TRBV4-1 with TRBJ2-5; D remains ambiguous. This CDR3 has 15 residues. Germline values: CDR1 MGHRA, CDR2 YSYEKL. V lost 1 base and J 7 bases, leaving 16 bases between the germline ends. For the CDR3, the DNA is TGCGCCAGCAGCCAAGGACCCAGGTCCTCTCGGACCCAGTACTTC. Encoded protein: CASSQGPRSSRTQYF.

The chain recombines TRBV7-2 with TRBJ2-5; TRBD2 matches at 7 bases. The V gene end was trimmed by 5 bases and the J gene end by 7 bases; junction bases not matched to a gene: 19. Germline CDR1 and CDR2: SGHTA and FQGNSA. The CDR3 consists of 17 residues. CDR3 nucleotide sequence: TGTGCCAGCAGCCCTAGCGGCCCTACTAGCGCCTTGGGGACCCAGTACTTC. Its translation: CASSPSGPTSALGTQYF.

The CDR3 reads CASSRRDSNQPQHF. The CDR3 DNA reads as TGTGCCAGCAGCCGCCGGGATAGCAATCAGCCCCAGCATTTT. This sequence joins TRBV6-5 and TRBJ1-5; no clear D gene. Germline V gene lookup returns CDR1 MNHEY and CDR2 SVGAGI. The CDR3 covers 14 residues. V was cut by 6 bases and J by 0 bases, with 9 bases left in between.

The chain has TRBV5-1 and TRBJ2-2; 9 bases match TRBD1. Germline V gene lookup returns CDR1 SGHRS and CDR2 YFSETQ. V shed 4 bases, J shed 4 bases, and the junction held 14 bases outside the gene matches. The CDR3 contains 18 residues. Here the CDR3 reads CASSTYGTGKGLTGELFF. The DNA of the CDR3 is TGCGCCAGCAGCACATACGGGACAGGGAAAGGTCTCACCGGGGAGCTGTTTTTT.

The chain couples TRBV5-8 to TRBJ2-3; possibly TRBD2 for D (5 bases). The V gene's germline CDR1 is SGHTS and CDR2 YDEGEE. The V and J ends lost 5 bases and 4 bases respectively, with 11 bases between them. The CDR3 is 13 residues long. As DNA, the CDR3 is TGTGCCAGCAGATCCTCGGGGTCAGATACGCAGTATTTT. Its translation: CASRSSGSDTQYF.

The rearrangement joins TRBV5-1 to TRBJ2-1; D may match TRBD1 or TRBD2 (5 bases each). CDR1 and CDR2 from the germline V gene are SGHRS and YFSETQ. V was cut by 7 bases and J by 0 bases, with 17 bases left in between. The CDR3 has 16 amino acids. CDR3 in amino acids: CASCREGSSSYNEQFF. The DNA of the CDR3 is TGCGCCAGCTGTAGAGAGGGGTCTAGCTCCTACAATGAGCAGTTCTTC.

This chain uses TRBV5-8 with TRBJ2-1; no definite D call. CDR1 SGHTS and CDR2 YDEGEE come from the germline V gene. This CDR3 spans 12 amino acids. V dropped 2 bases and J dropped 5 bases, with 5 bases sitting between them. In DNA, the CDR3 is TGTGCCAGCAGCTTACTAAACAATGAGCAGTTCTTC. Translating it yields CASSLLNNEQFF.

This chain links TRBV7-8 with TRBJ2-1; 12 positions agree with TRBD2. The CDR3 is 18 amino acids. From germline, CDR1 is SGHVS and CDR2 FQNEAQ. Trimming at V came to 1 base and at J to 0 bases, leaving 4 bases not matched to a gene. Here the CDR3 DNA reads TGTGCCAGCAGCTTAGGGACTAGCGGGACCTTCTCCTACAATGAGCAGTTCTTC. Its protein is CASSLGTSGTFSYNEQFF.

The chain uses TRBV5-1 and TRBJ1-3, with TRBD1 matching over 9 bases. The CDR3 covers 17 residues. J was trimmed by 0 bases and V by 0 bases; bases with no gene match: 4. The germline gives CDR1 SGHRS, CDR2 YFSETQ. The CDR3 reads CASSLGLQGASGNTIYF. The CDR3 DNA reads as TGCGCCAGCAGCTTGGGCCTACAGGGGGCCTCTGGAAACACCATATATTTT.

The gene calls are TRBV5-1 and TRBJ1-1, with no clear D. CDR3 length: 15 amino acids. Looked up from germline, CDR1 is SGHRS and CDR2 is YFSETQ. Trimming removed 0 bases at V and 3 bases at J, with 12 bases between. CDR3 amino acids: CASSLVAGLDTEAFF. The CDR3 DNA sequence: TGCGCCAGCAGCTTGGTCGCAGGTCTCGACACTGAAGCTTTCTTT.

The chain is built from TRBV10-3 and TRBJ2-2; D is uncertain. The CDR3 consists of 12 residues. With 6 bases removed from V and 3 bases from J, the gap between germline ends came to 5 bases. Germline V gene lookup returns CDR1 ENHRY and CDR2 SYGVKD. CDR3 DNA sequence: TGTGCCATCAGGAAGGACACCGGGGAGCTGTTTTTT. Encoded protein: CAIRKDTGELFF.

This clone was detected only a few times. CDR3 DNA: TGCAGCGTTGAAGATGGCCCGGGGACCCAGTACTTC. Protein: CSVEDGPGTQYF. The rearrangement joins TRBV29-1 to TRBJ2-5, with D unresolved. CDR1 is SQVTM and CDR2 is ANQGSEA in the germline V gene. The CDR3 consists of 12 residues. Trimming cost V 0 bases and J 7 bases, with 9 bases left between them.

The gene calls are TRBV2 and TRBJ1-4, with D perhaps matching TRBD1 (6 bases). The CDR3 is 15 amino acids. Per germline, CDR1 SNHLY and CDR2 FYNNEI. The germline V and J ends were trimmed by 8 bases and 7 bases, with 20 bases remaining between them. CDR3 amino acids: CASGRGTAVGEKLFF. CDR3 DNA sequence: TGTGCCAGCGGCAGGGGAACGGCTGTAGGTGAAAAACTGTTTTTT.

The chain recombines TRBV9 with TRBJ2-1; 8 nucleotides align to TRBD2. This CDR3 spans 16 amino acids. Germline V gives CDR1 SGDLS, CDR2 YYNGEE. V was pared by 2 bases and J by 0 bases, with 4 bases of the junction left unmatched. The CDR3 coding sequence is TGTGCCAGCAGCGTTGCTAGCGGGTTCTCCTACAATGAGCAGTTCTTC. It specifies CASSVASGFSYNEQFF.

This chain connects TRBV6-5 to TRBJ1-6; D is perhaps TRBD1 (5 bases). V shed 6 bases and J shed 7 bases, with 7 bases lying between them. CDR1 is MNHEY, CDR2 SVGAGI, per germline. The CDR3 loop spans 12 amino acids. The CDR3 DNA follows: TGTGCCAGCAGGGCAGGGAATTCACCCCTCCACTTT. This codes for CASRAGNSPLHF.

In DNA, the CDR3 is TGTGCCAGCAGTGAACCCTTCGGACAGGGGGATGGCTACACCTTC. Its protein is CASSEPFGQGDGYTF. The chain combines TRBV2 with TRBJ1-2, with 10 positions matching TRBD1. Germline V lookup: CDR1 SNHLY, CDR2 FYNNEI. CDR3 length equals 15 residues. Losses at the gene ends were 2 bases for V and 6 bases for J; bases not matched to a gene: 6.

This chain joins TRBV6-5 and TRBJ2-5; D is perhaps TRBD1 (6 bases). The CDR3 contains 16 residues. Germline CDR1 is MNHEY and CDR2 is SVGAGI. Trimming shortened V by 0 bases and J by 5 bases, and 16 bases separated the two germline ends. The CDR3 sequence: CASSYSQVLRGETQYF. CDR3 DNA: TGTGCCAGCAGTTACTCCCAGGTCCTGAGGGGGGAGACCCAGTACTTC.